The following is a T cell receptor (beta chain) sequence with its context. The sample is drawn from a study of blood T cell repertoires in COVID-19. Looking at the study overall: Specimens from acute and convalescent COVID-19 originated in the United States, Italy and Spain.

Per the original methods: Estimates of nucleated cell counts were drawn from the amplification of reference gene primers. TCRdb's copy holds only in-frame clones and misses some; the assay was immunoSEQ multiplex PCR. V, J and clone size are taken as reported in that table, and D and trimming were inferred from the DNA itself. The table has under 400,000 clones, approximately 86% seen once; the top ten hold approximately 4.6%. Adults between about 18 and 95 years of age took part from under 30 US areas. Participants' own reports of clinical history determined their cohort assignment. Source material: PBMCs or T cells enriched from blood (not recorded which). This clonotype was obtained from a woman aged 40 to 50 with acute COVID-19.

The CDR3 reads CASSQDPTSFSGNTIYF. Written as DNA, the CDR3 is TGCGCCAGCAGCCAAGACCCGACATCGTTCTCTGGAAACACCATATATTTT. The chain couples TRBV4-3 to TRBJ1-3; D unresolved. The CDR3 is 17 residues long. Deletions cut 0 bases from V and 0 bases from J, with 12 bases between. Germline V CDR1 and CDR2: LGHNA, YSLEER.